One sample yielded the 25 T cell receptor beta chains listed below, sequenced in a study of Graves' ophthalmopathy and Graves' hyperthyroidism. Researchers took RNA transcripts and amplified TCR beta CDR3 regions from them. First-round RT-PCR used HTBI primers; second-round multiplex PCR followed. MiXCR, run by TCRdb on the multiplex PCR reads, gives a single entry per CDR3 protein. Of 900,000 to 1,200,000 distinct CDR3 sequences in the sample, about 36% were seen once. The sequenced sample consisted of peripheral blood or thyroid tissue (not recorded which). The receptors shown here come from an adult man with Graves' hyperthyroidism.

In its sample, this clonotype was seen many times. The V gene is TRBV12-3 or TRBV12-4, the J gene TRBJ1-5; the match to TRBD1 covers 10 bases. V lost 6 bases and J lost 7; bases outside the gene matches: 12. The CDR3 consists of 16 residues. The DNA for the CDR3 is TGTGCCAGCAGCCGTGCAACCGGGACAGGGGCACAGCCCCAGCATTTT. Encoded protein: CASSRATGTGAQPQHF.

This chain connects TRBV29-1 to TRBJ1-2; D remains ambiguous. CDR3 length equals 15 residues. The V and J ends lost 6 bases and 6 bases respectively, with 23 bases between them. The germline V gene encodes CDR1 SQVTM and CDR2 ANQGSEA. DNA of the CDR3: TGCAGCGTAGACCTAGCGGGAGGTAAAGTGGATGGCTACACCTTC. It encodes CSVDLAGGKVDGYTF. The whole variable domain, remainder taken from reference TRBV29-1 and TRBJ1-2, is SAVISQKPSRDICQRGTSLTIQCQVDSQVTMMFWYRQQPGQSLTLIATANQGSEATYESGFVIDKFPISRPNLTFSTLTVSNMSPEDSSIYLCSVDLAGGKVDGYTFGSGTRLTVV.

The rearrangement joins TRBV2 to TRBJ2-7, with 7 bases aligning to TRBD2. This CDR3 is 14 amino acids long. V was pared by 6 bases and J by 4 bases, with 9 bases of the junction left unmatched. From germline, CDR1 is SNHLY and CDR2 FYNNEI. The CDR3 region is CASSDLAAHYEQYF. Here the CDR3 DNA reads TGTGCCAGCAGCGATCTAGCGGCCCATTACGAGCAGTACTTC. Combining the CDR3 with reference TRBV2 and TRBJ2-7 gives the whole variable domain EPEVTQTPSHQVTQMGQEVILRCVPISNHLYFYWYRQILGQKVEFLVSFYNNEISEKSEIFDDQFSVERPDGSNFTLKIRSTKLEDSAMYFCASSDLAAHYEQYFGPGTRLTVT.

With respect to this clonotype: A read error may be the cause here, since a much bigger clone is one base away. The chain is built from TRBV9 and TRBJ1-1, with TRBD1 matching over 7 bases. The CDR3 covers 14 residues. Germline V gene sequence: CDR1 SGDLS, CDR2 YYNGEE. The CDR3 bases are TGTGCCAGCAGCGCAGGGGGGGGGAACACTGAAGCTCTCTTT. It is translated as CASSAGGGNTEALF.

The table lists this clonotype with many counts. The V and J genes are TRBV2 and TRBJ1-5; D possibly corresponds to TRBD1 (5 bases). The germline V gene has CDR1 SNHLY and CDR2 FYNNEI. The V end was cut by 6 bases, the J end by 6 bases, with 15 bases between. This CDR3 has 14 residues. The CDR3 DNA sequence: TGTGCCAGCAGCTTACAGGTTTTAGGTCAGCCCCAGCATTTT. It yields the protein CASSLQVLGQPQHF.

The rearrangement joins TRBV29-1 to TRBJ2-5, with D maybe TRBD1 (7 bases). Germline loops: CDR1 SQVTM, CDR2 ANQGSEA. V lost 4 bases and J lost 4, with 13 bases in between. The CDR3 loop spans 13 amino acids. In nucleotides, the CDR3 is TGCAGCGTTGGGGGGCAGGGGGGAGAGACCCAGTACTTC. It codes for CSVGGQGGETQYF.

In this sample, this clonotype turned up many times. J is TRBJ2-6 and V is TRBV19; D might be TRBD1 (5 bases). Germline V gene sequence: CDR1 LNHDA, CDR2 SQIVND (reference sequence). The V gene lost 7 bases and the J gene lost 0 bases, with 19 bases spanning the gap. The CDR3 is made up of 18 amino acids. CDR3 coding DNA: TGTGCCAGTACCGCCCAGGGCAGGGTAGGCTCTGGGGCCAACGTCCTGACTTTC. Translation: CASTAQGRVGSGANVLTF.

This clonotype has a count of ten or more. The rearrangement uses TRBV19 and TRBJ1-6; the match to TRBD1 covers 7 bases. Germline-derived CDR1 and CDR2 are LNHDA and SQIVND (reference sequence). CDR3 length: 14 residues. Trimming took 6 bases from V and 6 from J; bases not matched to a gene: 5. CDR3 nucleotide sequence: TGTGCCAGTAGGCCGGGACAGCCTAATTCACCCCTCCACTTT. Translated, it gives CASRPGQPNSPLHF.

In regard to this clonotype: This CDR3 is missing its conserved last phenylalanine or tryptophan, likely due to a read error. The chain uses TRBV9 and TRBJ1-1; D may be TRBD1 (6 bases). V lost 5 bases and J lost 8, with 13 bases in between. CDR3 size: 12 residues. Germline V gene data show CDR1 as SGDLS and CDR2 as YYNGEE. The CDR3 loop is CASRPGGGEAFS. The CDR3 nucleotides read TGTGCCAGCAGGCCGGGGGGCGGGGAAGCTTTCTCT.

The table lists this clonotype with a few counts. V is TRBV30 and J is TRBJ1-2; a possible D gene is TRBD1 (5 bases). CDR1 and CDR2 (germline): GTSNPN, SVGIG (reference sequence). The CDR3 has 12 residues. V lost 5 bases and J 7 bases, leaving 14 bases between the germline ends. In nucleotides, the CDR3 is TGTGCCTGGGTGACCAGGGCAGCTGGCTACACCTTC. It specifies CAWVTRAAGYTF.

Points on this clonotype: Just one base apart from a much larger clone, this may be a read error. The chain is built from TRBV12-3 or TRBV12-4 and TRBJ2-5; D remains ambiguous. This CDR3 contains 11 residues. Trimming took off 4 bases at V and 7 bases at J, with 7 bases between the two ends. Written as DNA, the CDR3 is TGTGCCAGCAGTTCCATGGGGACCCAGTACTTC. Translated: CASSSMGTQYF.

This clonotype was observed at least ten times. V is TRBV7-6 and J is TRBJ2-5; D may correspond to TRBD1 or TRBD2 (5 bases each). The length of the CDR3 is 13 residues. Germline V gene sequence: CDR1 SGHVS, CDR2 FNYEAQ. The V gene lost 0 bases and the J gene lost 5 bases, with 7 bases spanning the gap. The CDR3 here is CASSLAWGETQYF. The CDR3 DNA sequence: TGTGCCAGCAGCTTAGCATGGGGGGAGACCCAGTACTTC.

This chain connects TRBV20-1 to TRBJ1-1; D is unclear. This CDR3 contains 11 residues. The germline CDR1 and CDR2 sequences are DFQATT and SNEGSKA (reference sequence). V lost 1 base, J lost 8 bases, and 8 bases lay in between. The CDR3 sequence is CSARGFGEAFF. The CDR3 DNA is TGCAGTGCTAGAGGGTTCGGGGAAGCTTTCTTT.

There are many counts of this clonotype. The chain couples TRBV29-1 to TRBJ2-2; D call uncertain. Deletions cut 7 bases from V and 5 bases from J, with 14 bases between. CDR3 length: 13 amino acids. Germline CDR1 reads SQVTM; CDR2 reads ANQGSEA. DNA for the CDR3: TGCAGCGAAAATAACTTCCCAACCGGGGAGCTGTTTTTT. Its protein product is CSENNFPTGELFF.

The genes are TRBV29-1 and TRBJ2-5; D gene unclear. Trimming removed 4 bases from V and 4 bases from J, with 10 bases in between. There are 12 residues in the CDR3. Per germline, CDR1 SQVTM and CDR2 ANQGSEA. CDR3 region: CSVGAVLETQYF. The CDR3, as DNA: TGCAGCGTTGGTGCGGTGTTAGAGACCCAGTACTTC.

The chain is built from TRBV29-1 and TRBJ1-6; D not certain. The CDR3 is 15 residues long. V dropped 0 bases and J dropped 6 bases, with 12 bases sitting between them. The V gene's germline CDR1 is SQVTM and CDR2 ANQGSEA. The CDR3 loop is CSVEDRGTVNSPLHF. The CDR3 nucleotides are TGCAGCGTTGAAGATCGGGGAACGGTTAATTCACCCCTCCACTTT.

This clonotype has a single count. Possible read error: a much larger clone is one base away. The CDR3 here is CASTLKGVRSGSTIYF. Here the CDR3 DNA reads TGTGCCAGCACCCTCAAGGGGGTACGCTCTGGAAGCACCATATATTTT. This sequence joins TRBV2 and TRBJ1-3, with D possibly being TRBD1 (6 bases). The CDR3 is made up of 16 amino acids. Germline V gene sequence: CDR1 SNHLY, CDR2 FYNNEI.

Comments on this clonotype: A read error may explain this, as a much larger clone is one base away. This chain uses TRBV6-2 or TRBV6-3 with TRBJ1-1, with unresolved D. Trimming cost V 1 base and J 0 bases, with 3 bases left between them. The CDR3 is made up of 13 amino acids. The V gene's germline CDR1 is MNHEY and CDR2 SVGEGT. DNA of the CDR3: TGTGCCAGCAGTTACTATCTGAACACTGAAGCTTTCTTT. Amino acids: CASSYYLNTEAFF.

This clonotype turned up a few times. The chain joins TRBV6-2 or TRBV6-3 to TRBJ1-5; D is ambiguous. Germline V gene sequence: CDR1 MNHEY, CDR2 SVGEGT. This CDR3 is built from 14 residues. V lost 2 bases and J lost 7, with 12 bases in between. This chain's CDR3 is CASSYVGSQQPQHF. The CDR3 bases are TGTGCCAGCAGTTACGTGGGATCACAGCAGCCCCAGCATTTT.

Many counts were recorded for this clonotype. The J gene is TRBJ1-4, the V gene TRBV5-8; no reliable D call. Trimming cost V 0 bases and J 7 bases, with 13 bases left between them. The length of the CDR3 is 15 residues. Germline-derived CDR1 and CDR2 are SGHTS and YDEGEE. CDR3 protein: CASSLGPEWGEKLFF. CDR3 nucleotide sequence: TGTGCCAGCAGCTTGGGCCCGGAGTGGGGTGAAAAACTGTTTTTT.

In regard to this clonotype: At one end, the junction sequence differs from germline, possibly due to a read error. This chain joins TRBV7-2 and TRBJ1-6; 7 bases map to TRBD1. Germline V gene data show CDR1 as SGHTA and CDR2 as FQGNSA. This CDR3 has 16 residues. CDR3 nucleotides: TGCGCCAGCAGCCATGAGGCAGGGGGTCTAGATTCACCCCTCCACTTT. As protein: CASSHEAGGLDSPLHF.

This chain connects TRBV7-2 to TRBJ2-7, with D possibly TRBD2 on 5 matching bases. The germline gives CDR1 SGHTA, CDR2 FQGNSA. The V gene lost 1 base and the J gene lost 7 bases, with 17 bases spanning the gap. The CDR3 covers 15 residues. CDR3 protein: CASSLGGDNTGEQYF. CDR3 nucleotide sequence: TGTGCCAGCAGCTTAGGGGGAGATAACACCGGGGAGCAGTACTTC.

The J gene is TRBJ1-1, the V gene TRBV28; tentative D call: TRBD1 (6 bases). V lost 4 bases to trimming and J lost 8 bases, with 14 bases between them. The CDR3 spans 13 residues. Germline CDR1 and CDR2: MDHEN and SYDVKM. The CDR3 is CASSSTQGLEAFF. CDR3 DNA: TGTGCCAGCAGTTCGACCCAGGGGCTGGAAGCTTTCTTT.

This clonotype was counted at least ten times. The chain employs TRBV7-9 and TRBJ1-2; D remains unclear. In germline, CDR1 is SEHNR, CDR2 FQNEAQ (reference sequence). The V end lost 5 bases, the J end lost 7 bases, and 14 bases lay between the germline ends. The CDR3 has 13 residues. The CDR3: CASSPGKSSGYTF. The CDR3 DNA reads TGTGCCAGCAGCCCGGGGAAGTCAAGTGGCTACACCTTC.

This clonotype was seen repeatedly, ten times or more. The V and J genes are TRBV7-8 and TRBJ2-7, with D perhaps matching TRBD1 (5 bases). In germline, CDR1 is SGHVS, CDR2 FQNEAQ. The CDR3 spans 13 residues. The V end was cut by 5 bases, the J end by 6 bases, with 14 bases between. CDR3 sequence: CASSRRALSEQYF. In DNA form, the CDR3 reads TGTGCCAGCAGCCGCAGGGCATTGAGCGAGCAGTACTTC.